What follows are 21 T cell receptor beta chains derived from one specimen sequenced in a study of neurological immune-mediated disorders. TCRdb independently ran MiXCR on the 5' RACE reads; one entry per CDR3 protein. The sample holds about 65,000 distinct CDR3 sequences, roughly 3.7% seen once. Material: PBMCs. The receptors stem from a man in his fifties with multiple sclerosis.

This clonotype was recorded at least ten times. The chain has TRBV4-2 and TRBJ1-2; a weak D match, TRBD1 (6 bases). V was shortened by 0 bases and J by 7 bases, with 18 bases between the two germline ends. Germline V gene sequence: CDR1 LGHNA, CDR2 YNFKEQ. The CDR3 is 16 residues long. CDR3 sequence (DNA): TGTGCCAGCAGCCAAGATAAGGGGGGACGGACGTCTGGCTACACCTTC. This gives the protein CASSQDKGGRTSGYTF.

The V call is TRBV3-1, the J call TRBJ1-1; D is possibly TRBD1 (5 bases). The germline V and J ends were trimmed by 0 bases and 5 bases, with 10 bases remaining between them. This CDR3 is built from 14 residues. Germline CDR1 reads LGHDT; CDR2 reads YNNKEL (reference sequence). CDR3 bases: TGTGCCAGCAGCCAAGAGGGGGTTCTAACTGAAGCTTTCTTT. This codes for CASSQEGVLTEAFF.

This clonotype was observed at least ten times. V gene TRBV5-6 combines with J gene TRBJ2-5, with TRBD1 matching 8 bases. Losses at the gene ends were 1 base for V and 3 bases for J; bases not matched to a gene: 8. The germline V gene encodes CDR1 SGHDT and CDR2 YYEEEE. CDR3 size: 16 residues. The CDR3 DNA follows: TGTGCCAGCAGCTTGCGTACGACGGACAGGGAAGAGACCCAGTACTTC. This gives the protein CASSLRTTDREETQYF. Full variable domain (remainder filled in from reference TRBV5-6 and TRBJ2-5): DAGVTQSPTHLIKTRGQQVTLRCSPKSGHDTVSWYQQALGQGPQFIFQYYEEEERQRGNFPDRFSGHQFPNYSSELNVNALLLGDSALYLCASSLRTTDREETQYFGPGTRLLVL.

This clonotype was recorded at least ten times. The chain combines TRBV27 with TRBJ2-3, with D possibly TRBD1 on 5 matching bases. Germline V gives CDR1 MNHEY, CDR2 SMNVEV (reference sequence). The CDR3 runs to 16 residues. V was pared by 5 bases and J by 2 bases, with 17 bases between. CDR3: CASSPAKAGLTDTQYF. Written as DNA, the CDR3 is TGTGCCAGCAGTCCGGCCAAGGCAGGGCTCACAGATACGCAGTATTTT.

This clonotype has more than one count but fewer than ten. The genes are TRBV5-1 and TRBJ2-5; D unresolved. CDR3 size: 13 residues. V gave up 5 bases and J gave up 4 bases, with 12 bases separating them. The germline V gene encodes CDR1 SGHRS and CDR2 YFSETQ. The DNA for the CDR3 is TGCGCCAGCAGTCTGTCGCCGGGAGAGACCCAGTACTTC. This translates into CASSLSPGETQYF.

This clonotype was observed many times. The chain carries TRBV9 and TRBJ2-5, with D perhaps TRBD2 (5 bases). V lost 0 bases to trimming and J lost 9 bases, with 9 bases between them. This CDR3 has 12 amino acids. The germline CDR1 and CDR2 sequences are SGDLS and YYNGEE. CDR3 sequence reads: CASSVGTGAQYF. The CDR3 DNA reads TGTGCCAGCAGCGTAGGCACCGGGGCCCAGTACTTC.

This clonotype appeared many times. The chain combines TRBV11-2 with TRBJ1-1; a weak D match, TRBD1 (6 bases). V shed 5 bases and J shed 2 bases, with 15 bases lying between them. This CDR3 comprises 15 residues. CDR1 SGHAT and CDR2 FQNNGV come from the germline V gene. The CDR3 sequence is CASSDTGTPNTEAFF. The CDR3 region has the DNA TGTGCCAGCAGCGACACCGGGACACCAAACACTGAAGCTTTCTTT. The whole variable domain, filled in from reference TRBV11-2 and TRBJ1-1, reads EAGVAQSPRYKIIEKRQSVAFWCNPISGHATLYWYQQILGQGPKLLIQFQNNGVVDDSQLPKDRFSAERLKGVDSTLKIQPAKLEDSAVYLCASSDTGTPNTEAFFGQGTRLTVV.

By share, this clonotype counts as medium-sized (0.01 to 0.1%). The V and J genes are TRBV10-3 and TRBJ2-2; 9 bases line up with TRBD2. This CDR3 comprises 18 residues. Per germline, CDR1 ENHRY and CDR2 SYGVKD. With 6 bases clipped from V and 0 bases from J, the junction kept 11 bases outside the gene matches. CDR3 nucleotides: TGTGCCATCAGAGACAGAGCGGGGGGAACCGCGAACACCGGGGAGCTGTTTTTT. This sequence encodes CAIRDRAGGTANTGELFF.

This chain's CDR3 is CSVGQTNKYYGYTF. In DNA form, the CDR3 reads TGCAGCGTTGGCCAGACAAATAAGTACTATGGCTACACCTTC. This chain uses TRBV29-1 with TRBJ1-2; no firm D call. Germline-derived CDR1 and CDR2 are SQVTM and ANQGSEA. CDR3 length: 14 amino acids. V dropped 4 bases and J dropped 3 bases, with 15 bases sitting between them.

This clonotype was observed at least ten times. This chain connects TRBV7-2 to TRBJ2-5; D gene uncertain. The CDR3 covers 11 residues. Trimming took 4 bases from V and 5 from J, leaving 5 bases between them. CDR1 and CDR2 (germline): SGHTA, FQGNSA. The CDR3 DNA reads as TGTGCCAGCAGCTCCGGCGAGACCCAGTACTTC. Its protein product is CASSSGETQYF.

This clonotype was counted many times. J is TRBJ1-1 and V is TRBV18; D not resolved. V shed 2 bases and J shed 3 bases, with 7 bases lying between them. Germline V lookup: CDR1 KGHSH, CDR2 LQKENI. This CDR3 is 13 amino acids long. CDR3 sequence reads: CASSPNRDTEAFF. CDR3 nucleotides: TGTGCCAGCTCACCAAACAGAGACACTGAAGCTTTCTTT.

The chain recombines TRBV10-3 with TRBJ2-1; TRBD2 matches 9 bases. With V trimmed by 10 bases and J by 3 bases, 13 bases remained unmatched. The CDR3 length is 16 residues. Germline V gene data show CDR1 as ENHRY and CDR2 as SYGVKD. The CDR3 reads CATRSGAGGLYNEQFF. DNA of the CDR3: TGTGCCACGCGCTCCGGAGCGGGGGGCCTCTACAATGAGCAGTTCTTC.

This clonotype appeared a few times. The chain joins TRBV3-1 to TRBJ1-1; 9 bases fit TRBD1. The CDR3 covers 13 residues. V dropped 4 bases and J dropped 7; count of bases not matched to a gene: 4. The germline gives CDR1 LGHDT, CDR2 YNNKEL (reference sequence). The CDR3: CASSPRQGVEAFF. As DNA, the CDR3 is TGTGCCAGCAGCCCTCGACAGGGGGTTGAAGCTTTCTTT.

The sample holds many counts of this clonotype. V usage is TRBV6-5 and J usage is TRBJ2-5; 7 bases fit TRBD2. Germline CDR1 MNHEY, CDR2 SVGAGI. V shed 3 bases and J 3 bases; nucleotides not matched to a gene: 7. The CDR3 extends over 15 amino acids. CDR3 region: CASSYLGTNEETQYF. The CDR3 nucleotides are TGTGCCAGCAGTTATCTTGGGACTAACGAAGAGACCCAGTACTTC.

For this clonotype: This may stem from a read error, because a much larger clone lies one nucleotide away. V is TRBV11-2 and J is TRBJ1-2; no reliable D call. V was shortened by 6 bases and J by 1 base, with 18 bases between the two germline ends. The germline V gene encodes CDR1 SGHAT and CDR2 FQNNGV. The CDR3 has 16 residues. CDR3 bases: TGTGCCAGCAGGCGCGGGTGGGAAAGAAATAACTATGGCTACACCTTC. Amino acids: CASRRGWERNNYGYTF.

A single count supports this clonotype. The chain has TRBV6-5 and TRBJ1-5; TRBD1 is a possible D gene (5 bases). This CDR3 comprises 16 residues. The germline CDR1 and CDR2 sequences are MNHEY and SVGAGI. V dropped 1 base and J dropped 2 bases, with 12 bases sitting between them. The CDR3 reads CASSYWDALGNQPQHF. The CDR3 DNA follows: TGTGCCAGCAGTTACTGGGACGCATTGGGCAATCAGCCCCAGCATTTT.

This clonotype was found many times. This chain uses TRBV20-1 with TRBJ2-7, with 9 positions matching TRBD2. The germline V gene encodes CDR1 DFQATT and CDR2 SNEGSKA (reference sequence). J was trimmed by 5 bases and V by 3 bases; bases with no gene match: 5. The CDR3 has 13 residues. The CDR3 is CSASRTSVNEQYF. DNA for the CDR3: TGCAGTGCTAGTCGGACTAGCGTAAACGAGCAGTACTTC.

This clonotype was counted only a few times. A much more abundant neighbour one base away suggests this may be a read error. The CDR3 here is CASRLTGSQKIQYF. The DNA for the CDR3 is TGTGCCAGCAGGTTGACAGGGTCCCAAAAAATTCAGTACTTC. The chain carries TRBV6-5 and TRBJ2-4; 7 nucleotides align to TRBD1. Germline V gene sequence: CDR1 MNHEY, CDR2 SVGAGI. The CDR3 totals 14 residues.

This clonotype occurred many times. DNA of the CDR3: TGTGCCAGCAGCTACTCCGGGACTGGGAAAAGCTCCTACGAGCAGTACGTC. Translated: CASSYSGTGKSSYEQYV. The chain recombines TRBV28 with TRBJ2-7; weak D call: TRBD2 (6 bases). Trimming pared 6 bases from V and 0 bases from J, leaving 21 bases between. Germline V gene lookup returns CDR1 MDHEN and CDR2 SYDVKM. The CDR3 has 17 residues.

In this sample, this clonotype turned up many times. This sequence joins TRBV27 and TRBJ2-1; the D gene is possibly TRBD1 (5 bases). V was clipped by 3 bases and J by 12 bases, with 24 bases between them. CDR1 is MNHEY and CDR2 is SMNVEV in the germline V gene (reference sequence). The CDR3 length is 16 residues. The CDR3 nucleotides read TGTGCCAGCAGTTTCTCGAACAGGCCCCCAAGTGAAGTGCAGTTCTTC. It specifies CASSFSNRPPSEVQFF.

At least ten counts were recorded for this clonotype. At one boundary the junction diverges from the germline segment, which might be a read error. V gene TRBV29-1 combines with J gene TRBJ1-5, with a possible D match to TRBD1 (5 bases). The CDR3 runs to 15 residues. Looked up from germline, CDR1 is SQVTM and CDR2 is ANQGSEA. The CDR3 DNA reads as TGCAGCGTTTCCGGCGTGGGGGACCCCGGTCAGCCCCAGAATTTT. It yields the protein CSVSGVGDPGQPQNF.